These 14 T cell receptor beta chains share one sample of origin, sequenced in a study of blood T cell repertoires in COVID-19. Repertoires were generated with immunoSEQ multiplex PCR, while TCRdb's copy carries only in-frame clones and drops some. The table records about 140,000 clones, 86% of them present only once. The sample was peripheral blood. Source of these receptors: a woman aged 60-75 years with acute or convalescent COVID-19.

The chain uses TRBV7-2 and TRBJ2-6; 9 positions match TRBD2. The junction had 15 bases not matched to a gene; V was cut back by 0 bases and J by 3 bases. Germline V gene sequence: CDR1 SGHTA, CDR2 FQGNSA. This CDR3 spans 21 amino acids. The CDR3 sequence is CASSLAAGGPLRLHGANVLTF. As DNA, the CDR3 is TGTGCCAGCAGCTTAGCGGCGGGGGGGCCCCTGAGGCTGCATGGGGCCAACGTCCTGACTTTC. Together with reference TRBV7-2 and TRBJ2-6, the CDR3 gives the full variable domain: GAGVSQSPSNKVTEKGKDVELRCDPISGHTALYWYRQSLGQGLEFLIYFQGNSAPDKSGLPSDRFSAERTGGSVSTLTIQRTQQEDSAVYLCASSLAAGGPLRLHGANVLTFGAGSRLTVL.

V is TRBV3-1 (or the pseudogene TRBV3-2) and J is TRBJ2-1, with no clear D. With 0 bases removed from V and 4 bases from J, the gap between germline ends came to 10 bases. The CDR3 length is 15 residues. In germline, CDR1 is LGHDT, CDR2 YNNKEL (reference sequence). CDR3 loop: CASSQDRPRYNEQFF. CDR3 in DNA: TGTGCCAGCAGCCAAGATCGTCCGAGATACAATGAGCAGTTCTTC.

This chain connects TRBV29-1 to TRBJ2-5; 11 nucleotides match TRBD2. Germline lookup yields CDR1 SQVTM and CDR2 ANQGSEA. The V segment lost 2 bases and the J segment 5 bases; nucleotides outside the gene matches: 7. The CDR3 consists of 15 residues. Written as DNA, the CDR3 is TGCAGCGTTGAAATTCTAGCGGGGGGCCCTGAGACCCAGTACTTC. Its translation: CSVEILAGGPETQYF.

V is TRBV28 and J is TRBJ2-1; weak D call: TRBD1 (5 bases). The CDR3 totals 14 residues. V was cut by 7 bases and J by 1 base, with 11 bases left in between. Looked up from germline, CDR1 is MDHEN and CDR2 is SYDVKM. CDR3 in DNA: TGTGCCAGCACCAGGGCAGGGTCCTACAATGAGCAGTTCTTC. Its protein product is CASTRAGSYNEQFF.

The genes are TRBV19 and TRBJ2-3, with D possibly being TRBD2 (7 bases). This CDR3 contains 14 residues. Germline CDR1 reads LNHDA; CDR2 reads SQIVND (reference sequence). Trimming took off 7 bases at V and 4 bases at J, with 15 bases between the two ends. The DNA for the CDR3 is TGTGCCAGTAAATGGGGGGGCGGGGCAGATACGCAGTATTTT. Translating gives CASKWGGGADTQYF.

This clone appeared many times. Other DNA sequences of this sample code for an identical CDR3. The rearrangement uses TRBV7-9 and TRBJ2-3, with a possible D match to TRBD1 (5 bases). Germline V gene data show CDR1 as SEHNR and CDR2 as FQNEAQ (reference sequence). Trimming pared 1 base from V and 0 bases from J, leaving 5 bases between. The CDR3 spans 14 residues. CDR3 loop: CASSLEGSTDTQYF. As DNA, the CDR3 is TGTGCCAGCAGCTTAGAGGGGAGCACAGATACGCAGTATTTT. The full variable domain, its missing parts supplied by reference TRBV7-9 and TRBJ2-3, is DTGVSQNPRHKITKRGQNVTFRCDPISEHNRLYWYRQTLGQGPEFLTYFQNEAQLEKSRLLSDRFSAERPKGSFSTLEIQRTEQGDSAMYLCASSLEGSTDTQYFGPGTRLTVL.

For the CDR3, the DNA is TGTGCCAGCAGTGACCCGGGACAGGGGCCCTACAATGAGCAGTTCTTC. Translating it yields CASSDPGQGPYNEQFF. This chain connects TRBV6-1 to TRBJ2-1, with TRBD1 matching over 10 bases. V dropped 3 bases and J dropped 2; count of bases not matched to a gene: 4. Looked up from germline, CDR1 is MNHNS and CDR2 is SASEGT. The CDR3 covers 16 residues.

The chain is built from TRBV10-1 and TRBJ2-2; a weak D match, TRBD2 (5 bases). The CDR3 is made up of 14 amino acids. Between the trimmed V and J ends, which lost 7 bases and 1 base, there was a span of 10 bases. Looked up from germline, CDR1 is WNHNN and CDR2 is SYGVQD (reference sequence). This chain's CDR3 is CASTGSLNTGELFF. CDR3 bases: TGCGCCAGCACGGGGAGCCTGAACACCGGGGAGCTGTTTTTT.

The chain links TRBV30 to TRBJ2-3; 9 bases agree with TRBD2. CDR3 length: 15 amino acids. The germline V gene has CDR1 GTSNPN and CDR2 SVGIG (reference sequence). The V and J ends lost 4 bases and 5 bases, in that order; junction bases with no gene match: 10. DNA of the CDR3: TGTGCCTGGACCCGGGCTAGCGGGGTGGGAGATACGCAGTATTTT. It specifies CAWTRASGVGDTQYF.

The chain links TRBV9 to TRBJ2-7; weak D call: TRBD1 (6 bases). The V and J ends lost 4 bases and 2 bases respectively, with 16 bases between them. The CDR3 spans 15 residues. The V gene's germline CDR1 is SGDLS and CDR2 YYNGEE. CDR3 in amino acids: CASSPRPGQTYEQYF. The CDR3 region has the DNA TGTGCCAGCAGCCCACGTCCCGGACAGACCTACGAGCAGTACTTC.

The J gene is TRBJ1-3, the V gene TRBV9; D might be TRBD1 (5 bases). V was trimmed by 1 base and J by 2 bases, leaving 16 bases between them. The CDR3 covers 17 residues. In germline, CDR1 is SGDLS, CDR2 YYNGEE. The CDR3 sequence is CASSVSSIGRAGNTIYF. CDR3 nucleotide sequence: TGTGCCAGCAGCGTATCCTCGATTGGCAGGGCTGGAAACACCATATATTTT. Using reference TRBV9 and TRBJ1-3 for the parts outside the CDR3, the full variable domain is DSGVTQTPKHLITATGQRVTLRCSPRSGDLSVYWYQQSLDQGLQFLIQYYNGEERAKGNILERFSAQQFPDLHSELNLSSLELGDSALYFCASSVSSIGRAGNTIYFGEGSWLTVV.

The gene calls are TRBV5-1 and TRBJ1-1; 7 nucleotides align to TRBD1. V shed 2 bases, J shed 3 bases, and the junction held 4 bases outside the gene matches. Germline V lookup: CDR1 SGHRS, CDR2 YFSETQ. This CDR3 comprises 14 residues. The CDR3 DNA is TGCGCCAGCAGCTTCGGGGACAGTTACACTGAAGCTTTCTTT. Translated, it gives CASSFGDSYTEAFF.

The gene calls are TRBV5-4 and TRBJ2-3; 9 positions agree with TRBD2. With V trimmed by 2 bases and J by 3 bases, 10 bases remained unmatched. This CDR3 contains 17 residues. The germline gives CDR1 SGHNT, CDR2 YYREEE (reference sequence). The CDR3: CASSLQGLAGSTDTQYF. CDR3 nucleotide sequence: TGTGCCAGCAGCTTACAAGGGCTAGCGGGATCAACAGATACGCAGTATTTT. Using reference TRBV5-4 and TRBJ2-3 for the parts outside the CDR3, the full variable domain is ETGVTQSPTHLIKTRGQQVTLRCSSQSGHNTVSWYQQALGQGPQFIFQYYREEENGRGNFPPRFSGLQFPNYSSELNVNALELDDSALYLCASSLQGLAGSTDTQYFGPGTRLTVL.

The chain combines TRBV19 with TRBJ1-2, with 7 bases lining up with TRBD1. The germline V gene has CDR1 LNHDA and CDR2 SQIVND (reference sequence). Trimming took 4 bases from V and 8 from J; bases not matched to a gene: 10. CDR3 size: 14 residues. CDR3 sequence reads: CASSTSTGWAGYTF. The DNA for the CDR3 is TGTGCCAGTAGTACCTCGACAGGGTGGGCCGGCTACACCTTC.